The present TCR beta chain was sequenced within a study of blood T cell repertoires in COVID-19 (TCRdb year 2020). About the full investigation: The collaborator samples originated in the United States, Italy and Spain and spanned the acute and convalescent phases of COVID-19. The samples were drawn from two sources: the first 160 participants of the ongoing ImmuneRACE study, and 1,200 or so subjects contributed by 6 global collaborators. Sample metadata almost always included a de-identified subject ID, COVID-19 status, age in years and sex. A freely available public database, intended as a resource for researchers studying the immune response to SARS-CoV-2, is where the repertoires were released. The material from the prospective study consisted of cDNA or gDNA derived from T cells, B-cell-depleted T cells, or PBMCs. The dataset comprised deeply sampled blood TCRbeta repertoires from subjects exposed to, actively infected with, or recovered from COVID-19. Where available, HLA class I and class II types were taken from metadata supplied by the sample provider and were not determined by assay-based typing. What the authors observed across the whole study: The quantity of clinical and demographic metadata differed by source and by participant and was supplied without curation.

TCRbeta CDR3 regions were amplified from genomic DNA using the immunoSEQ Assay, a bias-controlled multiplex PCR. Turning to the authors' computational methods: The number of nucleated cells in each sample was estimated by amplification of reference gene primers within the assay. To quantify the absolute abundance of each unique TCRbeta CDR3 rearrangement, sequence reads were collapsed and filtered. For each sample, productive Simpson clonality was calculated by taking the square root of Simpson's diversity index across productive rearrangements. The table comes from immuneACCESS by way of TCRdb, which keeps in-frame sequences with V and J called. Part of the clones is missing from these tables; in studies checked, under half for an unresolved V gene and the rest for unknown reasons. V and J calls and clone size are copied from that table; D and trimming were computed from the DNA. This sample has 220,000 or so clones in its table, and around 87% of those were observed once. The top ten clonotypes cover approximately 10% of the sample.

One collaborating source in Seattle enrolled patients during active infection and followed them longitudinally through the course of disease. Collaborating institutions collected whole blood in K2EDTA tubes following their own protocols. For TCRbeta analysis, collaborators shipped samples in one of three forms: frozen whole blood, isolated PBMCs, or DNA extracted from either of those sample types. Points on this clone: This receptor's antigen is unknown. No base qualities exist here, and no much larger clone lies one base off it.

Source material: peripheral blood. This receptor was taken from a woman aged 45-65 years with COVID-19, enrolled during active disease.

The sequence in DNA is TGTGCCAGCACGCCACAGAGAGGGTATGAGCAGTTCTTC. It translates to CASTPQRGYEQFF. The chain links TRBV6-5 with TRBJ2-1; the best D guess is TRBD2, with 5 bases matching. V drops 7 bases and J drops 8 bases, leaving 15 bases in between. The germline V gene gives CDR1 as MNHEY and CDR2 as SVGAGI. Inclusive of the bounding cysteine and phenylalanine, the CDR3 is 13 residues long. Just the 39-base CDR3 DNA is kept, in frame starting at base 1.